These 15 T cell receptor beta chains were all obtained from the same sample, sequenced in a study of T cell clones after liver transplantation. Sequencing used immunoSEQ multiplex PCR; TCRdb keeps in-frame clones, though not all of them. This table has some 70,000 clones, 80% appearing once. The sample in question was CD4+ T cells from blood, obtained before liver transplant. These receptors originate from a human donor who received a liver transplant.

This clone occurred a few times. The chain is built from TRBV7-8 and TRBJ2-3, with TRBD1 as a possible D gene (6 bases). From germline, CDR1 is SGHVS and CDR2 FQNEAQ. This CDR3 has 15 residues. V lost 6 bases to trimming and J lost 6 bases, with 19 bases between them. The CDR3 DNA is TGTGCCAGCAGGTCACTACAGGGAAAGTGGGATACGCAGTATTTT. Its translation is CASRSLQGKWDTQYF.

This clone was detected once. In nucleotides, the CDR3 is TGCGCCAGCAGCGCGGGACAGGGGAACACTGAAGCTTTCTTT. This codes for CASSAGQGNTEAFF. The V call is TRBV10-1, the J call TRBJ1-1, with 9 bases matching TRBD1. The CDR3 length is 14 residues. Germline V gives CDR1 WNHNN, CDR2 SYGVQD (reference sequence). The junction had 3 bases not matched to a gene; V was cut back by 6 bases and J by 1 base.

The V gene is TRBV6-5, the J gene TRBJ2-1; D is undetermined. The germline CDR1 and CDR2 sequences are MNHEY and SVGAGI. There are 12 residues in the CDR3. The germline V and J ends were trimmed by 5 bases and 10 bases, with 12 bases remaining between them. CDR3 sequence: CASSQTSGEQFF. The DNA for the CDR3 is TGTGCCAGCAGTCAGACGTCGGGCGAGCAGTTCTTC.

The sample holds one count of this clone. The chain has TRBV28 and TRBJ2-7; D ambiguous. Looked up from germline, CDR1 is MDHEN and CDR2 is SYDVKM. V lost 2 bases and J lost 3, with 14 bases in between. The CDR3 is 15 residues long. Written as DNA, the CDR3 is TGTGCCAGCAGTTTAGGTTATGGACCAATCTACGAGCAGTACTTC. This codes for CASSLGYGPIYEQYF.

J is TRBJ1-4 and V is TRBV5-4; a possible D gene is TRBD1 (5 bases). The CDR3 runs 14 residues. Trimming cost V 5 bases and J 4 bases, with 12 bases left between them. Germline assignment: CDR1 SGHNT and CDR2 YYREEE (reference sequence). The CDR3 DNA is TGTGCCAGCAGGGCCGGGACGCATAATGAAAAACTGTTTTTT. Translation gives CASRAGTHNEKLFF.

This clone occurred once. This chain connects TRBV5-4 to TRBJ1-1, with 8 bases matching TRBD1. The length of the CDR3 is 16 residues. Germline CDR1 reads SGHNT; CDR2 reads YYREEE (reference sequence). Trimming took 2 bases from V and 4 from J; bases not matched to a gene: 10. CDR3 loop: CASSLEDRDDFTEAFF. CDR3 bases: TGTGCCAGCAGCTTAGAGGACAGGGATGATTTCACTGAAGCTTTCTTT.

The rearrangement uses TRBV7-2 and TRBJ2-1, with TRBD2 identical over 8 bases. Unmatched junction bases numbered 6, after V lost 0 bases and J lost 5 bases. The germline CDR1 and CDR2 sequences are SGHTA and FQGNSA. The length of the CDR3 is 16 residues. CDR3 residues: CASSLAASGRHNEQFF. CDR3 coding DNA: TGTGCCAGCAGCTTAGCGGCTAGCGGGCGGCACAATGAGCAGTTCTTC.

This clone was recorded once. The chain is built from TRBV6-5 and TRBJ1-2, with 7 bases matching TRBD1. Trimming at V came to 2 bases and at J to 3 bases, leaving 6 bases not matched to a gene. This CDR3 is built from 15 residues. CDR1 is MNHEY and CDR2 is SVGAGI in the germline V gene. CDR3 sequence reads: CASSYTTGFDYGYTF. The CDR3 bases are TGTGCCAGCAGTTACACGACAGGGTTCGACTATGGCTACACCTTC.

This clone was counted many times. The chain employs TRBV28 and TRBJ2-7; D unresolved. CDR1 and CDR2 (germline): MDHEN, SYDVKM. The CDR3 length is 11 residues. V was trimmed by 1 base and J by 12 bases, leaving 10 bases between them. The CDR3 nucleotides are TGTGCCAGCAGTTTATTCGACGGATGGTACTTC. This encodes CASSLFDGWYF.

The chain combines TRBV28 with TRBJ1-2; no firm D call. From germline, CDR1 is MDHEN and CDR2 SYDVKM. The V end was cut by 4 bases, the J end by 4 bases, with 10 bases between. The CDR3 length is 13 residues. The CDR3 DNA reads as TGTGCCAGCAGTTCCCAGTTACTCTATGGCTACACCTTC. Translating it yields CASSSQLLYGYTF.

The gene calls are TRBV7-2 and TRBJ1-1, with a tentative D call TRBD1 (5 bases). Germline V gene sequence: CDR1 SGHTA, CDR2 FQGNSA. This CDR3 is 15 amino acids long. The ends were cut back, 3 bases at V and 1 base at J, with 12 bases in the middle. CDR3 DNA: TGTGCCAGCAGCTTCTTCGGGACGGCGAACACTGAAGCTTTCTTT. Protein sequence: CASSFFGTANTEAFF.

The chain employs TRBV29-1 and TRBJ2-3, with D perhaps matching TRBD2 (5 bases). Germline V gene lookup returns CDR1 SQVTM and CDR2 ANQGSEA. This CDR3 region has 14 residues. V lost 3 bases and J 1 base, leaving 11 bases between the germline ends. This CDR3 reads CSVDMGVGTDTQYF. CDR3 nucleotides: TGCAGCGTTGACATGGGAGTCGGCACAGATACGCAGTATTTT.

This clone was seen ten or more times. V usage is TRBV9 and J usage is TRBJ2-5; possible D gene TRBD2, 6 bases. This CDR3 comprises 14 residues. V was shortened by 3 bases and J by 3 bases, with 12 bases between the two germline ends. CDR1 is SGDLS, CDR2 YYNGEE, per germline. The chain's CDR3 is CASSGGATKETQYF. The CDR3 DNA reads as TGTGCCAGCAGCGGCGGGGCAACAAAAGAGACCCAGTACTTC.

The CDR3 here is CASSQRLAGGGKTQYF. As DNA, the CDR3 is TGTGCCAGCAGCCAACGACTAGCGGGAGGCGGGAAGACCCAGTACTTC. This chain uses TRBV7-2 with TRBJ2-5; 13 positions match TRBD2. This CDR3 has 16 residues. V gave up 5 bases and J gave up 6 bases; unmatched junction bases: 9. Germline CDR1 reads SGHTA; CDR2 reads FQGNSA.

The rearrangement uses TRBV2 and TRBJ1-5; 8 bases align to TRBD1. The CDR3 totals 16 residues. Trimming at V came to 2 bases and at J to 2 bases, leaving 5 bases not matched to a gene. Germline lookup yields CDR1 SNHLY and CDR2 FYNNEI. The DNA of the CDR3 is TGTGCCAGCAGTGAACAGGGACAGGTCCGCAATCAGCCCCAGCATTTT. Translation gives CASSEQGQVRNQPQHF.